This T cell receptor (beta chain) was sequenced during a study of CXCR3-negative and CXCR3-positive naive CD8 T cells. Points from the study as a whole: Naive CXCR3-positive cells had TRB CDR3s more hydrophobic than those of CXCR3-negative naive cells. Similar levels of surface CD5 were seen between naive subsets; TCR strength was inferred from TRB CDR3 properties. The study found comparably high diversity in both naive subsets and much lower diversity in memory CD8+ cells.

The study made its TRB cDNA libraries by 5' RACE, adding UMI labels. TCRdb reprocessed the 5' RACE reads; each CDR3 protein has one entry and no DNA is given. This sample's table has about 53,000 distinct CDR3 sequences. Naive cells were sorted as CD45RO-, CCR7+, CD27+ and CD95-. Comment on this clonotype: The antigen is unknown.

Germline lookup yields CDR1 SGHTA and CDR2 FQGNSA. This CDR3 spans 14 amino acids. Sequencing input: naive CXCR3+ CD8+ T cells from blood. The subset denotes: CD45RO-CCR7+CD27+CD95- naive CD8+ T cells expressing CXCR3 (TNR3+). The chain links TRBV7-2 to TRBJ2-7; TCRdb's assignment of TRBD1 cannot be checked, as there is no DNA. This receptor was identified in a human donor in good health. Some clones in this sample may be carry-over from other donors' samples. This CDR3 is CASSLGSWGNEQYF.